This TCR beta chain was identified during a study of HIV-infected children after antiretroviral therapy interruption. On the study more broadly: Children had CD4+ above 500, viral load below 50 copies/ml, either treatment arm. Weeks 0, 12, interruption end (24 or 48), and about 3 years post-study gave interruption-arm samples.

Germline V lookup: CDR1 MNHNS, CDR2 SASEGT. CDR3 length: 13 residues. Trimming stripped 2 bases from V and 5 bases from J, with 7 bases between. The TCR library was built from RNA with a 3' RACE protocol and unique molecular identifiers. TCRdb reprocessed the 3' RACE reads via MiXCR and lists one record per CDR3 protein. The profile covers 40,000 to 55,000 distinct CDR3 sequences, with more than 3.5% appearing a single time and 0.7% taken by the ten largest. General study results and limits: After treatment interruption started, naive CD4+ CDR3 overlap across time points dropped.

This clonotype occurred many times. Its matching antigen is unknown. Treatment denoted: PENTA 11 planned treatment interruption arm or continuous ART arm. Naive CD4+ CD45RA+ CD45RO- T cells were FACS-sorted from thawed PBMCs. Sequenced here: CD45RA+ CD4+ T cells from PBMCs, pooled from several time points, sampled from a donor given antiretroviral therapy, either interrupted or continuous. The subset denotes: naive CD4+ CD45RA+ CD45RO- T cells. The source is a pool of human donors with HIV. The chain couples TRBV6-1 to TRBJ1-5; D call uncertain. CDR3: CASSERSYQPQHF. As DNA, the CDR3 is TGTGCCAGCAGTGAACGCAGCTATCAGCCCCAGCATTTT.